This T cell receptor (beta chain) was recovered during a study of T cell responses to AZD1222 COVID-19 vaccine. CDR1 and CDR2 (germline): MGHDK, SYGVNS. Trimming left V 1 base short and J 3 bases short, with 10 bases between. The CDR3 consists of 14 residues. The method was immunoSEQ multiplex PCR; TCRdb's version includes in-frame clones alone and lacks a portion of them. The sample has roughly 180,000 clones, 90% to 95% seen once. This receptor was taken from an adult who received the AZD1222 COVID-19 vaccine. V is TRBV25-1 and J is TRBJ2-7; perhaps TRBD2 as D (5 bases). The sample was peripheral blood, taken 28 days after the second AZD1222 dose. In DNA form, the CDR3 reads TGTGCCAGCAGTGAATTAGGAGGAAACTACGAGCAGTACTTC. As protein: CASSELGGNYEQYF.